This T cell receptor beta chain was identified during a study of Ad26.COV2.S vaccination and SARS-CoV-2 variants. Stated treatment: around 19 received Ad26.COV2.S at low or high dose, single or two shots; 5 received placebo; per-sample allocation not given. The samples date from day 63 after the first vaccine or placebo injection. Using immunoSEQ multiplex PCR, the repertoire was profiled, and TCRdb retains in-frame clones only, with some absent. The repertoire holds hundreds of thousands of clones, roughly 90% seen once, with approximately 11% in the top ten. The CDR3 runs to 14 residues. In germline, CDR1 is MNHEY, CDR2 SVGAGI. The ends were cut back, 4 bases at V and 7 bases at J, with 13 bases in the middle.

The sequences come from peripheral blood, collected in a trial of Ad26.COV2.S vaccine versus placebo. The V call is TRBV6-5, the J call TRBJ1-4, with D maybe TRBD1 (5 bases). The clonotype was recovered from a person aged 18-65 years who received the Ad26.COV2.S COVID-19 vaccine or a placebo. The CDR3 is CASSSAGGGEKLFF. In DNA form, the CDR3 reads TGTGCCAGCAGTTCGGCGGGGGGAGGTGAAAAACTGTTTTTT.